The 28 T cell receptor beta chains below come from one sample, sequenced in a study of blood T cell repertoires in COVID-19. The method was immunoSEQ multiplex PCR; TCRdb's version includes in-frame clones alone and lacks a portion of them. The sample shows about 55,000 clones, 88% of them seen only once. Sequenced sample: peripheral blood. The receptors here all came from a man aged 60 to 69 with active COVID-19.

V usage is TRBV3-1 (or the pseudogene TRBV3-2) and J usage is TRBJ2-1; TRBD1 matches 9 bases. The CDR3 consists of 16 residues. Unmatched junction bases numbered 11, after V lost 6 bases and J lost 5 bases. CDR1 and CDR2 (germline): LGHDT, YNNKEL (reference sequence). Here the CDR3 DNA reads TGTGCCAGCAGAAAGACCCGGGACAGGGAAGACAATGAGCAGTTCTTC. Residues: CASRKTRDREDNEQFF.

This clone has more than one count but fewer than ten. The genes are TRBV30 and TRBJ1-3, with D unclear. CDR3 length: 14 amino acids. V was shortened by 3 bases and J by 0 bases, with 9 bases between the two germline ends. CDR1 and CDR2 from the germline V gene are GTSNPN and SVGIG (reference sequence). The CDR3 region has the DNA TGTGCCTGGAGCCGGCAGGACTCTGGAAACACCATATATTTT. It yields the protein CAWSRQDSGNTIYF.

V usage is TRBV5-1 and J usage is TRBJ2-5; 7 bases match TRBD2. J lost 5 bases, V lost 1 base, and 2 bases had no gene match. Germline V CDR1 and CDR2: SGHRS, YFSETQ. The CDR3 spans 13 residues. The CDR3, as DNA: TGCGCCAGCAGCTTGAGCGGGATGGAGACCCAGTACTTC. Its protein is CASSLSGMETQYF.

This chain connects TRBV4-2 to TRBJ2-1; 9 nucleotides agree with TRBD2. The V and J ends lost 10 bases and 4 bases, in that order; junction bases with no gene match: 8. Germline V lookup: CDR1 LGHNA, CDR2 YNFKEQ. The CDR3 is 14 residues long. The CDR3 bases are TGTGCCACCGCAGCGGGAGGCGGTTACAATGAGCAGTTCTTC. This translates into CATAAGGGYNEQFF.

The gene calls are TRBV16 and TRBJ2-3, with D uncertain. The germline gives CDR1 KGHSY, CDR2 FQNENV. This CDR3 has 13 residues. Trimming cost V 2 bases and J 1 base, with 4 bases left between them. The CDR3 here is CASSQGRTDTQYF. The CDR3, as DNA: TGTGCCAGCAGCCAAGGCCGCACAGATACGCAGTATTTT.

This clone has just a few counts. The rearrangement uses TRBV6-1 and TRBJ2-5; D is ambiguous. Trimming cost V 0 bases and J 4 bases, with 12 bases left between them. CDR1 and CDR2 (germline): MNHNS, SASEGT. The CDR3 runs 15 residues. DNA of the CDR3: TGTGCCAGCAGTGAAGCCCCATACGGAGCAGAGACCCAGTACTTC. Amino acids: CASSEAPYGAETQYF.

This chain joins TRBV15 and TRBJ2-5; 9 bases match TRBD1. The CDR3 is made up of 15 amino acids. J was trimmed by 4 bases and V by 3 bases; bases with no gene match: 6. The germline V gene encodes CDR1 LNHNV and CDR2 YYDKDF (reference sequence). DNA for the CDR3: TGTGCCACCAGCAGGGCCACAGGGGGCGGAGAGACCCAGTACTTC. Protein product: CATSRATGGGETQYF.

This clone was detected only a few times. The chain couples TRBV5-1 to TRBJ2-5; no reliable D call. The V and J ends lost 4 bases and 0 bases respectively, with 13 bases between them. Germline-derived CDR1 and CDR2 are SGHRS and YFSETQ. The length of the CDR3 is 15 residues. The CDR3 is CASSRYGLDQETQYF. In DNA, the CDR3 is TGCGCCAGCAGCAGGTACGGGTTGGACCAAGAGACCCAGTACTTC.

The gene calls are TRBV5-1 and TRBJ2-7, with D maybe TRBD2 (5 bases). The V and J ends lost 0 bases and 5 bases respectively, with 15 bases between them. Looked up from germline, CDR1 is SGHRS and CDR2 is YFSETQ. The CDR3 extends over 15 amino acids. CDR3 sequence reads: CASSLVPGNLNEQYF. Written as DNA, the CDR3 is TGCGCCAGCAGCTTGGTCCCGGGGAATCTTAACGAGCAGTACTTC.

The gene calls are TRBV18 and TRBJ1-5; tentative D call: TRBD1 (6 bases). This CDR3 is built from 14 residues. Trimming removed 2 bases from V and 2 bases from J, with 7 bases in between. CDR1 KGHSH and CDR2 LQKENI come from the germline V gene. The CDR3: CASSPGGGNQPQHF. The CDR3 coding sequence is TGTGCCAGCTCACCAGGGGGCGGCAATCAGCCCCAGCATTTT. Variable domain in full (rest from reference TRBV18 and TRBJ1-5): NAGVMQNPRHLVRRRGQEARLRCSPMKGHSHVYWYRQLPEEGLKFMVYLQKENIIDESGMPKERFSAEFPKEGPSILRIQQVVRGDSAAYFCASSPGGGNQPQHFGDGTRLSIL.

The rearrangement uses TRBV2 and TRBJ2-1; D is ambiguous. This CDR3 has 14 amino acids. Germline V lookup: CDR1 SNHLY, CDR2 FYNNEI. V gave up 6 bases and J gave up 0 bases, with 9 bases separating them. CDR3 nucleotide sequence: TGTGCCAGCAGGAGGCTGGTCTCCTACAATGAGCAGTTCTTC. This encodes CASRRLVSYNEQFF.

The rearrangement links TRBV3-1 (or the pseudogene TRBV3-2) to TRBJ2-7; D may correspond to TRBD1 or TRBD2 (7 bases each). Between the trimmed V and J ends, which lost 10 bases and 6 bases, there was a span of 13 bases. The CDR3 is 11 residues long. The germline V gene encodes CDR1 LGHDT and CDR2 YNNKEL (reference sequence). DNA for the CDR3: TGTGCCACCAGGGGGGGGTCCGAGCAGTACTTC. It is translated as CATRGGSEQYF.

This chain links TRBV5-1 with TRBJ2-3; possibly TRBD2 for D (5 bases). Per germline, CDR1 SGHRS and CDR2 YFSETQ. The CDR3 length is 16 residues. V lost 0 bases to trimming and J lost 4 bases, with 15 bases between them. DNA of the CDR3: TGCGCCAGCAGCTTGGTGTCAGGAGGTCGGGCAGATACGCAGTATTTT. Its protein product is CASSLVSGGRADTQYF.

This rearrangement joins TRBV28 to TRBJ2-7; the match to TRBD2 covers 7 bases. CDR3 size: 15 residues. Trimming removed 7 bases from V and 5 bases from J; junction bases left unmatched: 14. The germline V gene encodes CDR1 MDHEN and CDR2 SYDVKM. The CDR3 here is CASTKSPASGDEQYF. As DNA, the CDR3 is TGTGCCAGCACCAAATCCCCGGCTAGCGGCGACGAGCAGTACTTC.

The chain joins TRBV5-1 to TRBJ2-7, with D perhaps TRBD1 (5 bases). V lost 3 bases to trimming and J lost 3 bases, with 7 bases between them. In germline, CDR1 is SGHRS, CDR2 YFSETQ. The CDR3 sequence is 12 residues long. DNA of the CDR3: TGCGCCAGCAGCTCAGGGTACTACGAGCAGTACTTC. Residues: CASSSGYYEQYF.

The rearrangement uses TRBV29-1 and TRBJ1-1; D is unresolved. Germline loops: CDR1 SQVTM, CDR2 ANQGSEA. CDR3 length equals 13 residues. The V gene lost 8 bases and the J gene lost 3 bases, with 16 bases spanning the gap. CDR3 region: CSTQAGRHTEAFF. Here the CDR3 DNA reads TGCAGCACCCAAGCCGGGAGACACACTGAAGCTTTCTTT.

The rearrangement links TRBV30 to TRBJ2-7; 11 nucleotides align to TRBD2. Germline assignment: CDR1 GTSNPN and CDR2 SVGIG (reference sequence). Trimming cost V 1 base and J 6 bases; bases outside gene matches: 11. CDR3 length equals 16 residues. The CDR3 sequence is CAWSAAPSGRRAEQYF. The CDR3 bases are TGTGCCTGGAGTGCGGCGCCTAGCGGGAGGAGGGCCGAGCAGTACTTC.

The rearrangement joins TRBV7-2 to TRBJ2-2; D might be TRBD2 (6 bases). From germline, CDR1 is SGHTA and CDR2 FQGNSA. V lost 1 base to trimming and J lost 4 bases, with 10 bases between them. This CDR3 spans 15 amino acids. The CDR3 sequence is CASSLVGGGTGELFF. For the CDR3, the DNA is TGTGCCAGCAGCTTAGTGGGGGGTGGCACCGGGGAGCTGTTTTTT.

The V call is TRBV30, the J call TRBJ2-1; tentative D call: TRBD2 (7 bases). Looked up from germline, CDR1 is GTSNPN and CDR2 is SVGIG (reference sequence). V was clipped by 8 bases and J by 4 bases, with 15 bases between them. This CDR3 contains 13 residues. CDR3 DNA: TGTGCCCGGGGGGCGGGAGTGTACAATGAGCAGTTCTTC. This encodes CARGAGVYNEQFF.

This clone showed up just once. This sequence joins TRBV16 and TRBJ1-1; the D is unclear. The CDR3 sequence is 15 residues long. Trimming took 4 bases from V and 10 from J, leaving 22 bases between them. Looked up from germline, CDR1 is KGHSY and CDR2 is FQNENV. Written as DNA, the CDR3 is TGTGCCAGCAGCCCCCGGCGGACTCTAGTTGAAGGAGCTTTCTTT. It specifies CASSPRRTLVEGAFF.

The chain has TRBV7-9 and TRBJ2-2; TRBD1 aligns across 7 bases. The CDR3 has 16 residues. Germline V gene data show CDR1 as SEHNR and CDR2 as FQNEAQ (reference sequence). V was pared by 3 bases and J by 6 bases, with 10 bases of the junction left unmatched. CDR3: CASSFLTGRWAGELFF. For the CDR3, the DNA is TGTGCCAGCAGCTTCCTGACAGGGCGGTGGGCCGGGGAGCTGTTTTTT.

The rearrangement links TRBV5-1 to TRBJ2-3; 7 bases agree with TRBD2. V shed 4 bases, J shed 0 bases, and the junction held 11 bases outside the gene matches. This CDR3 region has 17 residues. Germline V gene data show CDR1 as SGHRS and CDR2 as YFSETQ. The CDR3 is CASSGGVLAASTDTQYF. In nucleotides, the CDR3 is TGCGCCAGCAGCGGGGGGGTGCTAGCAGCTAGCACAGATACGCAGTATTTT.

This clone was counted a single time. The chain recombines TRBV2 with TRBJ1-1; a weak D match, TRBD1 (5 bases). CDR3 length: 13 amino acids. Germline CDR1 and CDR2: SNHLY and FYNNEI. V lost 6 bases and J lost 6, with 14 bases in between. The CDR3 spells CASRLLAGPEAFF. As DNA, the CDR3 is TGTGCCAGCAGGCTCCTCGCAGGGCCTGAAGCTTTCTTT.

This clone has just one count. V and J are TRBV27 and TRBJ2-1; no reliable D call. CDR1 is MNHEY, CDR2 SMNVEV, per germline (reference sequence). The length of the CDR3 is 13 residues. The V and J ends lost 3 bases and 1 base respectively, with 4 bases between them. The CDR3 coding sequence is TGTGCCAGCAGTTTGTCTTCCTACAATGAGCAGTTCTTC. As protein: CASSLSSYNEQFF.

This clone appeared a few times. V usage is TRBV10-1 and J usage is TRBJ2-2, with TRBD1 identical over 7 bases. V shed 3 bases, J shed 3 bases, and the junction held 10 bases outside the gene matches. The germline V gene encodes CDR1 WNHNN and CDR2 SYGVQD (reference sequence). This CDR3 has 17 amino acids. The CDR3 DNA follows: TGCGCCAGCAGTGACAAGGGGGCCACCGATTACACCGGGGAGCTGTTTTTT. Translation gives CASSDKGATDYTGELFF.

The genes are TRBV19 and TRBJ1-5, with D tentatively TRBD1 (6 bases). The germline gives CDR1 LNHDA, CDR2 SQIVND (reference sequence). Trimming pared 8 bases from V and 4 bases from J, leaving 12 bases between. CDR3 length: 13 residues. The CDR3 DNA is TGTGCCAGTGATGACAGGATTAATCAGCCCCAGCATTTT. Translating gives CASDDRINQPQHF.

The DNA for the CDR3 is TGTGCCAGTACGAGGGTCGTAGAAACCGGGGAGCTGTTTTTT. This encodes CASTRVVETGELFF. V gene TRBV19 combines with J gene TRBJ2-2; possibly TRBD2 for D (5 bases). The germline CDR1 and CDR2 sequences are LNHDA and SQIVND (reference sequence). With 7 bases removed from V and 5 bases from J, the gap between germline ends came to 14 bases. The CDR3 has 14 residues.

The DNA for the CDR3 is TGTGCCACCATTATTTCCGGACAGATCTACGAGCAGTACTTC. As protein: CATIISGQIYEQYF. The rearrangement joins TRBV24-1 to TRBJ2-7, with a tentative D call TRBD1 (6 bases). The V and J ends lost 8 bases and 3 bases respectively, with 16 bases between them. CDR3 length: 14 amino acids. CDR1 and CDR2 (germline): KGHDR, SFDVKD.